A selection of T cell receptor beta chains follows, all from one sample in a study of regulatory T cells in long-lasting Graves disease. Each CDR3 protein is one row after TCRdb ran MiXCR on the multiplex PCR reads. The table lists roughly 400,000 distinct CDR3 sequences, more than 20% of them singletons, with around 20% in the top ten. The material was peripheral blood mononuclear cells (PBMCs), obtained when the disease was refractory, from a patient treated with antithyroid drugs. Every receptor here comes from a female donor with Graves disease. CDR3s include the opening cysteine and the closing phenylalanine or tryptophan. Each record gives: CDR3 DNA, CDR3 protein, D gene, V gene, J gene, clone size. D genes are given only for firm matches. Expanded clones get a size class; other rows say once, few or many, or leave the size out.

TGTGCCAGCCAAGGGGCGGCATTCTACGAGCAGTACTTC	CASQGAAFYEQYF	.	TRBV2	TRBJ2-7	many
TGTGCCAGCAGCCAAGGTCATACGCAGTATTTT	CASSQGHTQYF	.	TRBV3-1	TRBJ2-3	few
TGTGCCAGCAGTCGCGAAACACTCCATAATTCACCCCTCCACTTT	CASSRETLHNSPLHF	.	TRBV2	TRBJ1-6	many
TGTGCCAGCAGCCAAGTTTCAGGACTCACCACCTACGAGCAGTACTTC	CASSQVSGLTTYEQYF	.	TRBV4-2	TRBJ2-7	.
TGTGCCAGCAGCCAAGACTCTGGGGGGACCCAGTACTTC	CASSQDSGGTQYF	.	TRBV3-1	TRBJ2-5	many
TGTGCCAGCAGCTTTAGCTCAACAAAAAACATTCAGTACTTC	CASSFSSTKNIQYF	.	TRBV7-2	TRBJ2-4	many
TGCGCCAGCAGCCAAGATTCATCAGGGGTTTACGAGCAGTACTTC	CASSQDSSGVYEQYF	.	TRBV4-1	TRBJ2-7	.
TGTGCCAGCAGCTTAGATACTATTCACCATGTTGGTGAGCAGTTCTTC	CASSLDTIHHVGEQFF	.	TRBV7-2	TRBJ2-1	few
TGCAGCGTTGTAGGCCCAGAAGCTTTCTTT	CSVVGPEAFF	.	TRBV29-1	TRBJ1-1	few
TGCAGCGTTTTTTTGGCAGGGGGCGTTTACGAGCAGTACTTC	CSVFLAGGVYEQYF	TRBD1	TRBV29-1	TRBJ2-7	.
TGTGCCAGCAGTTACTTCGGACACGGTGGGGCCGGGGAGCTGTTTTTT	CASSYFGHGGAGELFF	.	TRBV6-5	TRBJ2-2	few
TGTGCCAGCAGCCCCGACAGGGCTGCTTTCTTT	CASSPDRAAFF	TRBD1	TRBV7-9	TRBJ1-1	.
TGCGCCAGCAGTGACACGAGGGACACCATATATTTT	CASSDTRDTIYF	.	TRBV10-2	TRBJ1-3	.
TGTGCCAGCAGCCCCCGCCCGGGACAGTTTAATGAAAAACTGTTTTTT	CASSPRPGQFNEKLFF	TRBD1	TRBV14	TRBJ1-4	.
TGTGCCACCAGCAGAGATCGAGGGACCCTACCCGGTGAAAAACTGTTTTTT	CATSRDRGTLPGEKLFF	.	TRBV15	TRBJ1-4	few
TGTGCCAGCAGCTGGGCAGGCAACACTGAAGCTTTCTTT	CASSWAGNTEAFF	.	TRBV5-8	TRBJ1-1	.
TGTGCCAGCAGTCCCACTCGCTCAGTAACGACTGAAGCTTTCTTT	CASSPTRSVTTEAFF	.	TRBV12-3/TRBV12-4	TRBJ1-1	many
TGTGCCAGCAGTACCCACAAGAATCAGCCCCAGCATTTT	CASSTHKNQPQHF	.	TRBV12-3/TRBV12-4	TRBJ1-5	.
TGTGCCAGCAGCTTAGTGATGGACAGGTCCTACGAGCAGTACTTC	CASSLVMDRSYEQYF	TRBD1	TRBV7-2	TRBJ2-7	many
TGTGCCAGCAGTAAGGGCTCCAATCAGCCCCAGCATTTT	CASSKGSNQPQHF	.	TRBV12-3/TRBV12-4	TRBJ1-5	many
TGCAGTGCTAACAAGCTCTGGGAGACCCAGTACTTC	CSANKLWETQYF	.	TRBV20-1	TRBJ2-5	many
TGTGCCAGCAGTCAACTAACCTACGAGCAGTACTTC	CASSQLTYEQYF	.	TRBV6-1	TRBJ2-7	many
TGTGCCAGCAGCCGGCACAGGGCGGATTTGGAGACCCAGTACTTC	CASSRHRADLETQYF	.	TRBV3-1	TRBJ2-5	many
TGTGCCGGTAGTAGCAATCAGCCCCAGCATTTT	CAGSSNQPQHF	.	TRBV6-1	TRBJ1-5	.
TGTGCCAGCAGTTACGATCAGGGTTATGGTGGCTACACCTTC	CASSYDQGYGGYTF	.	TRBV11-2	TRBJ1-2	many
TGCGCCAGCAGCTTGGATGTCGGCACCGGGGAGCTGTTTTTT	CASSLDVGTGELFF	.	TRBV5-1	TRBJ2-2	many
TGTGCCAGCAGCCACCGACTACTAGCTAGCGGGAGCTGGAGAGAGCAGTACTTC	CASSHRLLASGSWREQYF	TRBD2	TRBV14	TRBJ2-7	.
TGTGCCATCAGTACTAGCGGGAGTCCGTACGAGCAGTACTTC	CAISTSGSPYEQYF	TRBD2	TRBV10-3	TRBJ2-7	.
TGTGCCAGCAAGGGTGAGAGACATCAGCCCCAGCATTTT	CASKGERHQPQHF	.	TRBV6-1	TRBJ1-5	many
TGCAGTGCTTTTCAAGGACAGTCGGGGCATTTT	CSAFQGQSGHF	.	TRBV20-1	TRBJ1-5	.
TGCGCCAGCAGCACCCAACAGGGGGCATTGAACACTGAAGCTTTCTTT	CASSTQQGALNTEAFF	TRBD1	TRBV5-1	TRBJ1-1	many
TGTGCCAGCAGTTTACTCGACGGCACCTTGAACACTGAAGCTTTCTTT	CASSLLDGTLNTEAFF	.	TRBV28	TRBJ1-1	many
TGTGCCAGCAGTTTTCGGGCCGGGGAGCTGTTTTTT	CASSFRAGELFF	.	TRBV12-3/TRBV12-4	TRBJ2-2	.
TGTGCCTGGGCCCGCAAGGGGGCAAGTGGAAACACCATATATTTT	CAWARKGASGNTIYF	TRBD1	TRBV30	TRBJ1-3	.
TGTGCCAGCAGTGGGTGGGCGGGGGTCGGCTACACCTTC	CASSGWAGVGYTF	.	TRBV28	TRBJ1-2	few
TGTGCCAGCGGAAGTGGGACAGGCCGGGCAGCTTTCTTT	CASGSGTGRAAFF	TRBD1	TRBV7-9	TRBJ1-1	few
TGTGCCAGCTCACCACCGCAGGGTCTGAACGCTGAAGCTTTCTTT	CASSPPQGLNAEAFF	.	TRBV18	TRBJ1-1	few